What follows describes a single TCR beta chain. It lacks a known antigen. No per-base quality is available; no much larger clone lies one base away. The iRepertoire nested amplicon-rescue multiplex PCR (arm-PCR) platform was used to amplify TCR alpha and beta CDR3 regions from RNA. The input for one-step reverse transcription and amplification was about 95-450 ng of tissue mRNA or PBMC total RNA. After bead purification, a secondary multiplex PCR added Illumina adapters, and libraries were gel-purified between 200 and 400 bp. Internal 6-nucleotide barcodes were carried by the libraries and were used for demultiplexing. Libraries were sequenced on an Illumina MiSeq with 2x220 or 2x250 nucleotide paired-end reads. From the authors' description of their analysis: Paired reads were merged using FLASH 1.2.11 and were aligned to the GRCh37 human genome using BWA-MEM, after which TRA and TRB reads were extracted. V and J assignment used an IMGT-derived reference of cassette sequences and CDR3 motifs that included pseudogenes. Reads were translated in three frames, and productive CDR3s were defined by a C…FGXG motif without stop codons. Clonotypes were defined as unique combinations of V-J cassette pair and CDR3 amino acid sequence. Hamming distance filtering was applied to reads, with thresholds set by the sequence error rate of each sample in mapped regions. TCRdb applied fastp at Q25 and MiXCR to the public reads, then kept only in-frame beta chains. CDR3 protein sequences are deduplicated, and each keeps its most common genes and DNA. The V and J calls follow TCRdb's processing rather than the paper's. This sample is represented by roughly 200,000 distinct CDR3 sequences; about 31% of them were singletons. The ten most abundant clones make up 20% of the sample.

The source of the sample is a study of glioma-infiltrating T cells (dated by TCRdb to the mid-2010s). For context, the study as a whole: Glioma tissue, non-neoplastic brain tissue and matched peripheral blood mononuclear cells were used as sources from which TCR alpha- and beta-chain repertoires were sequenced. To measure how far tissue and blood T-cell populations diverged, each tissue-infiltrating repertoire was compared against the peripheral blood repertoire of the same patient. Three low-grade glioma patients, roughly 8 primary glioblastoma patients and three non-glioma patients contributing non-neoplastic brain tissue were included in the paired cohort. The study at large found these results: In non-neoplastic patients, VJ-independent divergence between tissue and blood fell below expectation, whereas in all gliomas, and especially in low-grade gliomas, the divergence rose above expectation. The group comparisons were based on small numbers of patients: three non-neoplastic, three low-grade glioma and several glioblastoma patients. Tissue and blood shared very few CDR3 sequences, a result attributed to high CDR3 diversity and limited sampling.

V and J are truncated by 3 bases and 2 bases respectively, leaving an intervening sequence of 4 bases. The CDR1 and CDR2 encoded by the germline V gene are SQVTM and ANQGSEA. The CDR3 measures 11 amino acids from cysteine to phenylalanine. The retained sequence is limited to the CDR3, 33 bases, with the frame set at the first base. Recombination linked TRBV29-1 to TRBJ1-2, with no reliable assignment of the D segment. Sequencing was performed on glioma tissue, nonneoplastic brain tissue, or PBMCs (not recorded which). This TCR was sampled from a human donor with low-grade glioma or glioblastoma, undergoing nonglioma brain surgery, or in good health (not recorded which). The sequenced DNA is TGCAGCGTTGAGGACAACTATGGCTACACCTTC. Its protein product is CSVEDNYGYTF.